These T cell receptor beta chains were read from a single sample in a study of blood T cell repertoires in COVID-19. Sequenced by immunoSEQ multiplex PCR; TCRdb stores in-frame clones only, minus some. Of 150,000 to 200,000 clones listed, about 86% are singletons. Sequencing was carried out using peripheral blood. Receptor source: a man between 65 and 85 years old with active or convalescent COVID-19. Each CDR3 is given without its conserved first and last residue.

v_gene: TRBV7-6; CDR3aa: ASSPGQGTYYGYT
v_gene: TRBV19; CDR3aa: ASRTAWGKLF
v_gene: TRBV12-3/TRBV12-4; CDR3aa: ASSPRDLYEQY
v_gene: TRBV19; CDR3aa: ATMDQASNQPQH
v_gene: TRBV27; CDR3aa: ASSFRETQY
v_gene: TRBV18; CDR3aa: ASSGPGGLEAF
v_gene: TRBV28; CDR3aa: ASRRVPGNQPQH
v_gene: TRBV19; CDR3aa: ASSSRTTRVDNEQF
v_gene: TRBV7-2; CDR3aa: ASSPSGSSYNEQF
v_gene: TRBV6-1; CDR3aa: ASSEHFGGTYNEQF
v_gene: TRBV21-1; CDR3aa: ASSKPGRVTEAF
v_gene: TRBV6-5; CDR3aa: ASRTGNYEQY
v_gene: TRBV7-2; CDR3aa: ASSLVGTSYGYT
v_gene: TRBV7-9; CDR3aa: ASSPRGTANYGYT
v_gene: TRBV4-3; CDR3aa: ASSQAQGAGYGYT
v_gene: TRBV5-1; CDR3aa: ASSEGDSTDTQY
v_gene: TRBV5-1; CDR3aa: ASSFLPGQQETQY
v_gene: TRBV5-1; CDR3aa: ASSLGDSSYNEQF
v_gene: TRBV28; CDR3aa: ASNEQGVLSEQY
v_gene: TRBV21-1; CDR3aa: ASSKPDNEQF
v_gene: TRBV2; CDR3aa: ASSDGLPRSNQPQH
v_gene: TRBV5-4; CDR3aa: ASSFTGAEDTQY
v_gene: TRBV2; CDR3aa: ASSGQGMVTEAF
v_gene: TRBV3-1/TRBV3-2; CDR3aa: ASSQEQNTGELF
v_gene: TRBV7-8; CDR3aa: ASSLVMSNQPQH
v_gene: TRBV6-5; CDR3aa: ASSFNRGGETQY
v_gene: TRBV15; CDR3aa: ATSKGREGPYNEQF
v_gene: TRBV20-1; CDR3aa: SARAQETQY
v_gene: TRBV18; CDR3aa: ASSPKRVSPTDTDTQY
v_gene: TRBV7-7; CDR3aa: ASSPTSGRHPDTQY
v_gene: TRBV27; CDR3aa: ASSLSGPTYNEQF
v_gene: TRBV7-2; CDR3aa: ASSPRQGTIYGYT
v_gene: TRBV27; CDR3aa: ASSFRPGGTYNEQF
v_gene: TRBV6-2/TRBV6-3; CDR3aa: ASSYRPPGGSGNTIY
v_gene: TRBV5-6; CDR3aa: ASSFRTHANQPQH
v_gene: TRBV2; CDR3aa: ASGNVREAF
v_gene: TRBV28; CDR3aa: ASSLIQGNLYNEQF
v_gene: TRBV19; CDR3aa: ASSGQVSYNSPLH
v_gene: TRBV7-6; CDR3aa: ASSQTGYNTDTQY
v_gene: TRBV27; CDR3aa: ASSTKRGSGANVLT
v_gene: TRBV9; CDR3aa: ASSPGQGASTEAF
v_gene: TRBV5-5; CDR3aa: ASSAGPEGSEKLF
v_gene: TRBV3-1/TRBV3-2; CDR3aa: ASSSLSGSGELF
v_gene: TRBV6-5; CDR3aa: ASSYSRAAWEQY
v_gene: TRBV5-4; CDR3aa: ASTKAGATGAYEQY
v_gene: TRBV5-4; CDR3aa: ASSTGAGDQETQY
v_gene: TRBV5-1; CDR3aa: ASSLGQGGNEQY
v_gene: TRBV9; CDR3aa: ASSVVGVGSPLH
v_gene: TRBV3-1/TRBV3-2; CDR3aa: ASGGLSSYNSPLH
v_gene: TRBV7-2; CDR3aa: ASSFSEAGELF
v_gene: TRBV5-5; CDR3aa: ASSLGRKTDTQY